One and the same sample provided the 23 T cell receptor beta chains below, sequenced in a study of blood T cell repertoires in COVID-19. Repertoires were generated with immunoSEQ multiplex PCR, while TCRdb's copy carries only in-frame clones and drops some. The sample has about 170,000 clones; 70% to 85% are singletons. Sequenced sample: peripheral blood. These receptors were collected from a man aged 60-69 years who had recovered from COVID-19.

This chain links TRBV29-1 with TRBJ1-2, with TRBD1 identical over 7 bases. V shed 4 bases and J 8 bases; nucleotides not matched to a gene: 10. Germline CDR1 SQVTM, CDR2 ANQGSEA. The CDR3 covers 13 residues. Here the CDR3 reads CSVVSDRIGGYTF. The CDR3 DNA reads TGCAGCGTTGTTTCGGACAGGATCGGAGGCTACACCTTC.

A word on this clone: Germline is not matched at one junction end, which may reflect a read error. The chain recombines TRBV2 with TRBJ1-2; 10 bases align to TRBD1. Germline V CDR1 and CDR2: SNHLY, FYNNEI. The CDR3 is 11 residues long. The CDR3, as DNA: TGTGCCAGCAGTTCGGGACAGGGGAGCTACTTC. Amino acid sequence: CASSSGQGSYF.

This chain connects TRBV7-2 to TRBJ2-3, with TRBD2 matching 11 bases. CDR3 size: 15 residues. Unmatched junction bases numbered 8, after V lost 8 bases and J lost 4 bases. Germline CDR1 reads SGHTA; CDR2 reads FQGNSA. In DNA form, the CDR3 reads TGTGCCAGCGGCCGTAGCGGGGGGGACGCAGATACGCAGTATTTT. It translates to CASGRSGGDADTQYF.

The chain carries TRBV11-3 and TRBJ2-2, with D perhaps matching TRBD2 (7 bases). Germline lookup yields CDR1 SGHNT and CDR2 YENEEA. The CDR3 has 15 amino acids. V lost 5 bases and J lost 0, with 10 bases in between. This CDR3 is CASSKGGANTGELFF. The CDR3 region has the DNA TGTGCCAGCAGCAAAGGGGGGGCGAACACCGGGGAGCTGTTTTTT.

The CDR3 reads CASSLMNTEAFF. As DNA, the CDR3 is TGTGCCAGCAGCCTTATGAACACTGAAGCTTTCTTT. This sequence joins TRBV6-5 and TRBJ1-1, with D unresolved. CDR1 MNHEY and CDR2 SVGAGI come from the germline V gene. This CDR3 comprises 12 residues. Trimming removed 6 bases at V and 0 bases at J, with 5 bases between.

The chain employs TRBV27 and TRBJ2-3, with 8 bases that match TRBD1. V shed 8 bases, J shed 1 base, and the junction held 11 bases outside the gene matches. This CDR3 has 16 amino acids. CDR1 is MNHEY, CDR2 SMNVEV, per germline (reference sequence). The CDR3 here is CASRSTGEIRTDTQYF. The CDR3 DNA follows: TGTGCCAGCCGATCGACAGGGGAGATACGCACAGATACGCAGTATTTT.

This clone was found once. The chain has TRBV9 and TRBJ2-7; 7 positions match TRBD1. V shed 3 bases and J 7 bases; nucleotides not matched to a gene: 16. CDR3 length: 16 amino acids. The germline V gene encodes CDR1 SGDLS and CDR2 YYNGEE. DNA for the CDR3: TGTGCCAGCAGCGGTAGGACAGGCGCCTTACGTTCTGAGCAGTACTTC. Its protein product is CASSGRTGALRSEQYF.

The J gene is TRBJ1-4, the V gene TRBV6-5, with D hard to call. CDR3 length: 14 residues. V lost 2 bases, J lost 5 bases, and 9 bases lay in between. Germline V lookup: CDR1 MNHEY, CDR2 SVGAGI. As DNA, the CDR3 is TGTGCCAGCAGTTACAAACAGACAAATGAAAAACTGTTTTTT. Encoded protein: CASSYKQTNEKLFF.

The chain uses TRBV7-2 and TRBJ2-2, with 8 bases fitting TRBD1. Germline values: CDR1 SGHTA, CDR2 FQGNSA. J was trimmed by 14 bases and V by 2 bases; bases with no gene match: 10. The CDR3 has 14 residues. In DNA form, the CDR3 reads TGTGCCAGCAGCTTAAACCCCGACAGGGGAAGACTGTTTTTT. Encoded protein: CASSLNPDRGRLFF.

The J gene is TRBJ2-4, the V gene TRBV6-2 or TRBV6-3; 11 nucleotides agree with TRBD2. Germline V gene data show CDR1 as MNHEY and CDR2 as SVGEGT. V was pared by 5 bases and J by 9 bases, with 9 bases of the junction left unmatched. The CDR3 sequence is 15 residues long. CDR3 amino acids: CASSTIAGGLSIQYF. CDR3 coding DNA: TGTGCCAGCAGTACAATAGCGGGGGGGTTGAGCATTCAGTACTTC.

About this clone itself: A read error may produce the germline difference seen at one junction end. This chain connects TRBV7-7 to TRBJ1-3; TRBD1 aligns across 8 bases. CDR3 length: 19 residues. CDR1 and CDR2 from the germline V gene are SSHAT and FNYEAQ (reference sequence). CDR3 region: CASSAGALWGQASGNTIYF. CDR3 nucleotides: TGTGCTAGCAGCGCTGGCGCCTTGTGGGGACAGGCCTCTGGAAACACCATATATTTT.

The J gene is TRBJ1-2, the V gene TRBV11-1; 9 nucleotides line up with TRBD1. V was clipped by 4 bases and J by 6 bases; unmatched bases: 9. The germline V gene has CDR1 SGHAT and CDR2 FQDESV (reference sequence). The CDR3 extends over 15 amino acids. Written as DNA, the CDR3 is TGTGCCAGCAGCTCACCCACTACAGGGGGCGATGGCTACACCTTC. Translated, it gives CASSSPTTGGDGYTF.

The chain couples TRBV7-4 to TRBJ2-2; 12 bases line up with TRBD2. V trimming: 4 bases; J trimming: 0 bases; junction bases outside the gene matches: 3. CDR3 length: 17 amino acids. CDR1 is SGHVT, CDR2 SQSDAQ, per germline. CDR3 nucleotides: TGTGCCAGCAGCTGTGGGACTAGCGGGTCGAACACCGGGGAGCTGTTTTTT. As protein: CASSCGTSGSNTGELFF.

The chain combines TRBV2 with TRBJ2-7, with unresolved D. Trimming removed 7 bases from V and 4 bases from J, with 11 bases in between. The CDR3 runs 12 residues. CDR1 and CDR2 (germline): SNHLY, FYNNEI. The CDR3 sequence is CASITESYEQYF. The CDR3 bases are TGTGCCAGCATTACGGAGAGTTACGAGCAGTACTTC.

V and J are TRBV7-3 and TRBJ2-1; D is possibly TRBD2 (6 bases). With 1 base removed from V and 0 bases from J, the gap between germline ends came to 10 bases. Germline CDR1 reads SGHTA; CDR2 reads FQGTGA. The CDR3 sequence is 16 residues long. The CDR3 coding sequence is TGTGCCAGCAGCTTAATGGCGGGGAGCTCCTACAATGAGCAGTTCTTC. Protein sequence: CASSLMAGSSYNEQFF.

V gene TRBV5-1 combines with J gene TRBJ2-3, with D perhaps matching TRBD2 (5 bases). CDR1 and CDR2 from the germline V gene are SGHRS and YFSETQ. CDR3 length: 15 residues. Trimming left V 4 bases short and J 0 bases short, with 12 bases between. The CDR3 here is CASSTGRGSTDTQYF. The CDR3 DNA reads TGCGCCAGCAGCACTGGCCGGGGTAGCACAGATACGCAGTATTTT.

For the CDR3, the DNA is TGTGCCAGCAGCTTAGAGCAGGACAGCCCCTATGGCTACACCTTC. Translated: CASSLEQDSPYGYTF. V and J are TRBV7-3 and TRBJ1-2, with D perhaps matching TRBD1 (6 bases). In germline, CDR1 is SGHTA, CDR2 FQGTGA. V was shortened by 2 bases and J by 4 bases, with 14 bases between the two germline ends. This CDR3 is built from 15 residues.

This chain joins TRBV7-9 and TRBJ2-7; D remains ambiguous. Trimming left V 4 bases short and J 2 bases short, with 6 bases between. Per germline, CDR1 SEHNR and CDR2 FQNEAQ (reference sequence). CDR3 length: 12 residues. The CDR3 DNA is TGTGCCAGCAGCTCCCCTACCTACGAGCAGTACTTC. It encodes CASSSPTYEQYF.

V and J are TRBV7-8 and TRBJ1-5; 7 nucleotides agree with TRBD1. The CDR3 has 15 amino acids. The junction had 2 bases not matched to a gene; V was cut back by 1 base and J by 2 bases. The V gene's germline CDR1 is SGHVS and CDR2 FQNEAQ. CDR3 nucleotides: TGTGCCAGCAGCTTAGTAGGGGGCGGCAATCAGCCCCAGCATTTT. The encoded protein is CASSLVGGGNQPQHF. The full variable domain, rest sourced from reference TRBV7-8 and TRBJ1-5, is GAGVSQSPRYKVAKRGQDVALRCDPISGHVSLFWYQQALGQGPEFLTYFQNEAQLDKSGLPSDRFFAERPEGSVSTLKIQRTQQEDSAVYLCASSLVGGGNQPQHFGDGTRLSIL.

The chain combines TRBV5-1 with TRBJ1-2, with 9 bases lining up with TRBD1. From germline, CDR1 is SGHRS and CDR2 YFSETQ. Losses at the gene ends were 3 bases for V and 7 bases for J; bases not matched to a gene: 10. This CDR3 spans 15 amino acids. The CDR3: CASSSNGQGRRGYTF. In DNA form, the CDR3 reads TGCGCCAGCAGCTCGAACGGACAGGGGCGGCGTGGCTACACCTTC.

The J gene is TRBJ1-3, the V gene TRBV5-6; possibly TRBD1 for D (5 bases). This CDR3 is built from 15 residues. Trimming took off 4 bases at V and 3 bases at J, with 14 bases between the two ends. Germline lookup yields CDR1 SGHDT and CDR2 YYEEEE. In nucleotides, the CDR3 is TGTGCCAGCAGCAGTACCGGGGGAATTGGAAACACCATATATTTT. It specifies CASSSTGGIGNTIYF. Combining the CDR3 with reference TRBV5-6 and TRBJ1-3 gives the whole variable domain DAGVTQSPTHLIKTRGQQVTLRCSPKSGHDTVSWYQQALGQGPQFIFQYYEEEERQRGNFPDRFSGHQFPNYSSELNVNALLLGDSALYLCASSSTGGIGNTIYFGEGSWLTVV.

This sequence joins TRBV30 and TRBJ2-5; 14 nucleotides line up with TRBD2. V dropped 2 bases and J dropped 1; count of bases not matched to a gene: 9. CDR3 length: 18 residues. CDR1 is GTSNPN and CDR2 is SVGIG in the germline V gene (reference sequence). As DNA, the CDR3 is TGTGCCTGGAGTAGGACTAGCGGGGGGCTAAGATTCCAAGAGACCCAGTACTTC. Translating it yields CAWSRTSGGLRFQETQYF.

The genes are TRBV29-1 and TRBJ2-3; possibly TRBD1 for D (6 bases). The V end lost 6 bases, the J end lost 2 bases, and 12 bases lay between the germline ends. The CDR3 covers 13 residues. Germline V CDR1 and CDR2: SQVTM, ANQGSEA. CDR3 DNA sequence: TGCAGCGTAAGTGGGGGCTACACAGATACGCAGTATTTT. Translating it yields CSVSGGYTDTQYF.